This T cell receptor (beta chain) emerged from a study of cytomegalovirus exposure and HLA in healthy donors (dated by TCRdb to about 2017). With respect to the entire study: An earlier analysis of approximately 550 of the donors reported about 250 Gb of sequence data and some 120 million unique TCR beta sequences from 150 million to 200 million T cells. A later analysis re-analyzed previously published TCR beta repertoires from approximately 670 donors and added high-resolution HLA genotyping to study TCR occurrence patterns. Both class I and class II loci were covered by HLA typing, at four-digit resolution. The genetic ancestry cluster associated with self-reported Caucasian donors included approximately 85% of the roughly 360 genotyped donors. Rather than drawing on any new phenotypic data, the later analysis identified candidate immune exposures from TCR beta sequences and the way those sequences occurred across donors. An early release covering roughly 640 HLA-typed donors comprised approximately 300 gigabases of sequencing data and approximately 85 million unique TCR sequences. Because of strong linkage in the cohort, roughly 5 DR-DQ haplotypes were treated as single units for association and clustering. To decide whether each TCR beta V gene segment behaved as functional or pseudogenic, an earlier analysis of 587 of the donors relied on high-throughput TCR beta sequencing. Across 398 genotyped donors of the cohort, an average of approximately 220,000 unique TCR beta nucleotide sequences per donor were sequenced, and roughly a sixth of those sequences were non-productive. Donor age, sex, ethnicity and CMV serostatus were compiled alongside the repertoire data. A later genetic analysis used genome-wide SNP genotypes for about 65% of the 666 donors, treating that subset as a discovery cohort. High-throughput TCR immunosequencing, statistical association of individual TCRs with disease status, and machine learning were combined to predict cytomegalovirus infection status. Typing coverage varied by locus: roughly 629-640 donors for A, B, C, DRB1 and DQB1; 500 to 550 for DQA1; nearly 610 for DPA1; 400 to 480 for DPB1. The study was designed to test whether signatures of past pathogen exposure could be identified by cataloging public T cell receptors. The T cell repertoires of 666 subjects were profiled by immunosequencing and related to cytomegalovirus serostatus. A separate validation cohort of 100 to 150 different subjects was used in addition to the approximately 700-subject first cohort. All discovery cohort repertoires had been generated using a single sequencing platform. General findings and caveats noted by the study authors: In both the original and validation cohorts, the classifier was reported to diagnose cytomegalovirus status with high specificity and sensitivity. Linkage disequilibrium might explain the correlated functional status among segregating V segments, but an unknown experimental factor could not be ruled out. The authors suggested that the approach could potentially be generalized to other disease states and immunological phenotypes. According to a later genetic analysis, donors in an Asian-associated ancestry cluster had fewer N-insertions in productive TCRs than the roughly 670-donor mean. Roughly uniform sequencing depth across donors was assumed in presence/absence analyses, although this assumption may not hold. Three of the identified cytomegalovirus-associated TCR beta chains were confirmed in vitro to be specific for cytomegalovirus antigens. Because HLA typing was unavailable for some donors at each locus, only the typed subset was used in association tests. An association between a missense DCLRE1C variant and V-gene and J-gene trimming of TCR beta chains was found in a later genetic analysis and replicated in an independent cohort. In a later analysis, around 17,000 TCR beta sequences were associated with specific HLA alleles at a false discovery rate of 0.05. Most TCR sequences were seen in very few donors, while some public TCRs were found in many individuals. Because the 87-base-pair reads could not distinguish some IMGT-functional V segments, including TRBV6-2 and TRBV6-3, those segments were excluded. A later analysis found that HLA-associated TCR beta chains were more clonally expanded and had lower generation probabilities than equally common non-associated chains. In an earlier analysis of more than 450 of the donors, most TCR beta V segments were observed in productive rearrangements about 90% or about 30% of the time, broadly matching IMGT annotations. In a later analysis, the rate of TCR association differed among HLA loci, with DRB1 alleles having the most associated TCRs and HLA-C alleles having the fewest. Only TCR beta chains were sequenced in this cohort, and the absence of alpha or paired-chain data limited detectable features. The only immune exposure information available for the cohort was CMV serostatus. The study listed approximately 150 TCR beta chains as associated with cytomegalovirus. A cluster of highly shared sequence variants was judged likely to be a technical artifact of the sequencing pipeline. Most CMV-associated TCR beta chains appeared to be HLA-restricted in a later analysis, and the HLA associations seemed to be driven largely by CMV exposure. A further reported finding was that TCR beta sequences accurately predicted the HLA-A and HLA-B alleles for most subjects in the first cohort. Strong co-occurrence of HLA alleles, especially DR and DQ, made assigning TCR associations to individual alleles difficult. The earlier analysis of a few hundred of the donors excluded approximately 15 rarely observed V segments, including chromosome 9 orphons, because counts were too low. Several of the top co-occurrence clusters appeared to be linked to parvovirus B19, influenza, CMV and Epstein-Barr virus, according to a later analysis.

Receptors were amplified or captured by the immunoSEQ multiplex PCR assay. The multiplex PCR relied on a mix of 60 forward primers for TCR Vbeta segments and 13 reverse primers for TCR Jbeta segments. The CDR3 region of rearranged TCR beta genes was amplified from genomic DNA by a multiplex PCR assay. On the Illumina HiSeq System, the amplified TCR beta libraries were sequenced as 87-base-pair reads. As for the original processing: A later analysis tallied roughly 78 million unique TCR beta chains across the 700 or so repertoires, and around 9.9 million of those chains were shared by two or more donors. Raw reads were error-corrected and collapsed into unique sequences by a nearest-neighbor algorithm in which closely related sequences were merged to remove PCR and sequencing errors. CDR3 sequences were aligned to IMGT reference sequences to assign V, D and J gene segments. For a sequence to be retained, at least a six-nucleotide match to both a V gene segment and a J gene segment was required. Rearrangements were classified as productive when the CDR3 lacked stop codons and remained in frame with V and J, and all other rearrangements were classified as non-productive. Following IMGT convention, CDR3 was defined as the stretch from the second conserved V-encoded cysteine up to the conserved J-encoded phenylalanine. The earlier analysis of 587 of the donors excluded sequences that lacked an unambiguous match to a single V gene segment. An earlier analysis of almost 600 of the donors classified V segments as functional when productive rearrangements were above 56.7% and as segregating when the standard deviation between donors was above 5%. To diagnose cytomegalovirus status from the catalog of TCR beta chain sequences, a statistical classification framework was built. In a later analysis, TCR nucleotide sequences were compared against IMGT/GENE-DB human TR gene sequences so that V and J genes could be assigned. A later analysis assigned CDR3 sequences and most-parsimonious VDJ recombination scenarios with the TCRdist pipeline. In a later analysis, each TCR beta chain was defined by its CDR3 amino acid sequence together with its V-gene family, and reads lacking a unique V-gene family were excluded. As a way to deal with suspected cross-contamination and a sequencing artifact, a later analysis dropped 450 to 600 nucleotide sequences that were highly shared and had low generation probability. For each public chain, a later analysis derived a clonal expansion index from normalized ranks of inferred template counts within each repertoire. In a later analysis, generation probabilities were computed with a VDJ recombination model fitted to out-of-frame rearrangements, and the resulting probabilities were checked against IGoR. In a later analysis, TCR-TCR, TCR-HLA and TCR-CMV co-occurrence was scored with hypergeometric tests, and a repertoire-size bias correction was applied to TCR pairs. To estimate false discovery rates, a later analysis permuted the HLA or CMV assignments 20 times. In a later analysis, co-occurring TCRs were grouped using DBSCAN, with TCRdist sequence similarity added in when clustering inside HLA-allele-positive subsets. Repertoires with fewer than 30,000 or more than 120,000 public chains were left out of co-occurrence clustering, as were a handful of repertoires with anomalous nucleotide sharing. In TCRdb, the immuneACCESS table is reduced to in-frame sequences with V and J assigned. These tables do not hold every clone; where another copy was compared, an unresolved V gene accounts for under half, and the others remain unexplained. Clone size and the V and J calls come from that table; the DNA yielded D and trimming. The sample data list around 100,000 clones, and approximately 70% of these were observed just once. The ten largest clonotypes hold 3% to 4% of the sample.

V lost 2 bases and J lost 1 base; the stretch between them is 3 bases long. The germline V gene encodes CDR1 SGHDT and CDR2 YYEEEE. Its CDR3 holds 12 amino acids, cysteine through phenylalanine. CDR3 DNA is the only sequence kept; it has 36 bases, read in frame from the first base. For this clone: Its antigen is currently not known. No much larger clonotype is one base removed from it; base qualities were not supplied.

The cohort was made up of several hundred healthy bone marrow donors. All cohort members were sampled while nominally healthy, although unrecorded immune exposures were likely present. The donor was CMV seropositive and was included in the group of 250 to 350 seropositive cohort members. A peripheral blood sample was provided by each donor, and peripheral blood mononuclear cells were used for TCR beta sequencing. Genomic DNA extraction from the blood cell samples was performed with the Qiagen DNeasy Blood Extraction Kit. The source is a man aged 25-45 years in good health and CMV-seropositive. The sequencing input was PBMCs. This sequence uses TRBV5-6 and TRBJ1-1, with no confident D gene call. CDR3 sequence: CASSFQNTEAFF. The bases are TGTGCCAGCAGCTTTCAGAACACTGAAGCTTTCTTT. With the rest looked up from the reference TRBV5-6 and TRBJ1-1 genes rather than sequenced, the full variable domain is DAGVTQSPTHLIKTRGQQVTLRCSPKSGHDTVSWYQQALGQGPQFIFQYYEEEERQRGNFPDRFSGHQFPNYSSELNVNALLLGDSALYLCASSFQNTEAFFGQGTRLTVV.